This T cell receptor beta chain was captured by sequencing in a study of a mutant IDH1 vaccine in newly diagnosed glioma. Across the study: Treated patients showed a male proportion of roughly 60%, a female proportion of roughly 38%, and a mean age of around 39 years. Study findings and constraints: Any relationship between pseudoprogression and changes in top peripheral T cell clonotypes seemed absent.

Time point of the sample: week 11, during vaccination. Vaccination comprised doses that each held 300 ug of mutant IDH1 20-mer peptide, plus topical imiquimod. Diagnosis in the donors showed new WHO grade 3 or 4 astrocytomas that were IDH1-mutant and ATRX-lost. Concerning this clone: Its antigen remains unidentified.

Repertoires were generated with immunoSEQ multiplex PCR, while TCRdb's copy carries only in-frame clones and drops some. Of about 130,000 clones listed, around four fifths were seen once; the top ten hold around 5.5%. CDR1 and CDR2 (germline): SGHAT, FQNNGV. V lost 0 bases to trimming and J lost 5 bases, with 10 bases between them. This CDR3 region has 14 residues. The chain recombines TRBV11-2 with TRBJ2-5; D not resolved. Sequenced material: PBMCs, taken from a glioma patient whose treatment included an IDH1 peptide vaccine. The receptor was isolated from a man in his forties or fifties with glioma. As DNA, the CDR3 is TGTGCCAGCAGCTTAGAAGTATCAGTGGAGACCCAGTACTTC. Encoded protein: CASSLEVSVETQYF.